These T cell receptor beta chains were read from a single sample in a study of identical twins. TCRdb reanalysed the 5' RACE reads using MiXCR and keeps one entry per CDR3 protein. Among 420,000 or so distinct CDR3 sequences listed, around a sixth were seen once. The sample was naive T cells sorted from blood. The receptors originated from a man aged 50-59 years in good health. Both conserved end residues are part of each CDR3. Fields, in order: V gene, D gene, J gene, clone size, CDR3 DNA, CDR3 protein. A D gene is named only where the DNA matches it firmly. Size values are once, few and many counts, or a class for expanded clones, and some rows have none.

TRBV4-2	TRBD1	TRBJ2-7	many	TGTGCCAGCAGCTTCCGATGGACAGGCGACTACGAGCAGTACTTC	CASSFRWTGDYEQYF
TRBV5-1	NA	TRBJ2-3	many	TGCGCCAGCAGCTTGAGGACTGTCGGGACAGATACGCAGTATTTT	CASSLRTVGTDTQYF
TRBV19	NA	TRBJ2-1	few	TGTGCCAGTAGTATCGATCACAGCTCCTACAATGAGCAGTTCTTC	CASSIDHSSYNEQFF
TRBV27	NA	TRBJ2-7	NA	TGTGCCAGCAGTTTGGGGCAGGGTTTTGCCGAGCAGTACTTC	CASSLGQGFAEQYF
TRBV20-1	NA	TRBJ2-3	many	TGCAGTGCTGAATGGTCTGAGCCGACAGATACGCAGTATTTT	CSAEWSEPTDTQYF
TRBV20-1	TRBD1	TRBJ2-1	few	TGCAGTGCGGTGGACATTCGGACAGGGAACTACAATGAGCAGTTCTTC	CSAVDIRTGNYNEQFF
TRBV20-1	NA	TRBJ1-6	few	TGCAGTGCTATGACGGATAATTCACCCCTCCACTTT	CSAMTDNSPLHF
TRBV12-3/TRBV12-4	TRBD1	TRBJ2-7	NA	TGTGCCAGCGGTCCTACGGACAGGGTAATTTACGAGCAGTACTTC	CASGPTDRVIYEQYF
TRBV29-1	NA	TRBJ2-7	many	TGCAGCGTTGAAGATCGAGAAAACTACGAGCAGTACTTC	CSVEDRENYEQYF
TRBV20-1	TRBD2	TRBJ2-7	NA	TGCAGTGCGGATAGCGGGACCTCCTACGAGCAGTACTTC	CSADSGTSYEQYF
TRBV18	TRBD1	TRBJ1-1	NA	TGTGCCAGCTCACCACCCGGCAGGGGGGTTGCTGAAGCTTTCTTT	CASSPPGRGVAEAFF
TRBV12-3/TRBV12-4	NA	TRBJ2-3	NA	TGTGCCAGCAGCATGGGGTCACGGGATACGCAGTATTTT	CASSMGSRDTQYF
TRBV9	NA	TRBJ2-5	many	TGTGCCAGCAGCGTAGGAGTAGAAGAGACCCAGTACTTC	CASSVGVEETQYF
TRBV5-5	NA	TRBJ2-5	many	TGTGCCAGCAGCTTTTTCGGACCTGGGCGAGAGACCCAGTACTTC	CASSFFGPGRETQYF
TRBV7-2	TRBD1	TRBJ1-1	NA	TGTGCCAGCAGCTTCTTGGCAGGGGGAGGTTCTGCTGAAGCTTTCTTT	CASSFLAGGGSAEAFF
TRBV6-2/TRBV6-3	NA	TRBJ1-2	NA	TGTGCCAGCGACTCTACTGCGGCGAACTATGGCTACACCTTC	CASDSTAANYGYTF
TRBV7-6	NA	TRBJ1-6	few	TGTGCCAGCAGCTTAGAGGCAGGCCCTAGCTCCTATAATTCACCCCTCCACTTT	CASSLEAGPSSYNSPLHF
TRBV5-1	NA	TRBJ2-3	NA	TGCGCCAGCAGCTTAGGAGGAGGCCCGCGAGATACGCAGTATTTT	CASSLGGGPRDTQYF
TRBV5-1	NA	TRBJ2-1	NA	TGCGCCAGCAGCTCAGCGGGGACATACAATGAGCAGTTCTTC	CASSSAGTYNEQFF